Listed here are 26 T cell receptor beta chains from one sample, sequenced in a study of identical twins' blood T cells (dated by TCRdb to the early 2010s). Library preparation was by 5' RACE. Sequencer: Illumina Genome Analyzer IIx. The public reads were run again by TCRdb, first through fastp at Q25 and then through MiXCR, and only productive beta chains were kept. Each CDR3 protein gets just one entry, which takes the most common genes and DNA from the rows behind it. In this sample the table shows a few hundred thousand distinct CDR3 sequences, about 28% of which occur a single time. 6.1% of the sample is in the top ten clones. Sequencing was carried out using PBMCs. The receptors were sampled from a woman aged 18 to 50 in good health.

This clonotype was seen more than once but under ten times. The chain recombines TRBV20-1 with TRBJ2-7; D gene unclear. Trimming pared 4 bases from V and 3 bases from J, leaving 19 bases between. The germline gives CDR1 DFQATT, CDR2 SNEGSKA (reference sequence). The CDR3 extends over 15 amino acids. In nucleotides, the CDR3 is TGCAGTGCTATTCTTTTGGGCGGCTCCTACTACGAGCAGTACTTC. Its protein product is CSAILLGGSYYEQYF.

This clonotype was observed a handful of times. V usage is TRBV7-9 and J usage is TRBJ1-1; D call uncertain. V was pared by 4 bases and J by 7 bases, with 13 bases between. In germline, CDR1 is SEHNR, CDR2 FQNEAQ (reference sequence). The CDR3 contains 13 residues. CDR3 in amino acids: CASSYREKVEAFF. As DNA, the CDR3 is TGTGCCAGCAGCTACCGGGAAAAGGTTGAAGCTTTCTTT.

As to this clonotype: At one end, the junction sequence differs from germline, possibly due to a read error. The chain combines TRBV6-1 with TRBJ1-5; no definite D call. The CDR3 totals 13 residues. The germline CDR1 and CDR2 sequences are MNHNS and SASEGT. Written as DNA, the CDR3 is TGTGCCAGCGAACTTTCTGGCGATCAGCACCAGCATTTT. Translated, it gives CASELSGDQHQHF.

This clonotype showed up just a few times. The chain carries TRBV7-9 and TRBJ2-7, with 10 bases matching TRBD2. CDR1 is SEHNR and CDR2 is FQNEAQ in the germline V gene (reference sequence). This CDR3 has 15 amino acids. Trimming cost V 7 bases and J 0 bases; bases outside gene matches: 6. The CDR3 bases are TGTGCCAGCAAACTAGCGGGATCAAGCTCCTACGAGCAGTACTTC. Its protein is CASKLAGSSSYEQYF.

This clonotype was seen at least ten times. The J gene is TRBJ1-1, the V gene TRBV12-5; D remains ambiguous. This CDR3 is built from 13 residues. Germline CDR1 LGHNT, CDR2 FRNRAP. V was trimmed by 1 base and J by 1 base, leaving 4 bases between them. The CDR3 bases are TGTGCTAGTGGTTTGGAAGGGAACACTGAAGCTTTCTTT. As protein: CASGLEGNTEAFF.

The chain uses TRBV29-1 and TRBJ2-3; no definite D call. With 1 base removed from V and 2 bases from J, the gap between germline ends came to 7 bases. CDR1 and CDR2 from the germline V gene are SQVTM and ANQGSEA. This CDR3 has 13 residues. The CDR3: CSVEGGNTDTQYF. CDR3 nucleotides: TGCAGCGTTGAAGGGGGAAACACAGATACGCAGTATTTT.

The count of this clonotype is one. The gene calls are TRBV11-2 and TRBJ1-4, with TRBD1 as a possible D gene (6 bases). CDR1 and CDR2 (germline): SGHAT, FQNNGV. CDR3 length equals 14 residues. Trimming pared 7 bases from V and 11 bases from J, leaving 20 bases between. DNA for the CDR3: TGTGCCAGCAACCCACAGGGTCCCGTGGGGAAACTGTTTTTT. This gives the protein CASNPQGPVGKLFF.

This clonotype was counted between two and nine times. The CDR3 protein is CASSFYSSVAEAFF. Written as DNA, the CDR3 is TGTGCCAGCAGCTTTTATTCTTCGGTGGCTGAAGCTTTCTTT. This chain uses TRBV5-4 with TRBJ1-1; D call uncertain. CDR1 is SGHNT and CDR2 is YYREEE in the germline V gene (reference sequence). The CDR3 has 14 residues. Trimming took 2 bases from V and 6 from J, leaving 14 bases between them.

The chain uses TRBV5-1 and TRBJ2-3, with no clear D. Germline V gene data show CDR1 as SGHRS and CDR2 as YFSETQ. Trimming left V 7 bases short and J 3 bases short, with 9 bases between. CDR3 length equals 12 residues. The DNA for the CDR3 is TGCGCCAGCTGGGGTTCGACAGATACGCAGTATTTT. Its protein is CASWGSTDTQYF.

The sample holds a few counts of this clonotype. For the CDR3, the DNA is TGTGCCAGCAGCTTAGAGTCCCTCCAGCGGGGGGTAAAAGAGACCCAGTACTTC. This gives the protein CASSLESLQRGVKETQYF. V gene TRBV11-2 combines with J gene TRBJ2-5; 9 bases map to TRBD2. CDR3 size: 18 residues. Germline V gene lookup returns CDR1 SGHAT and CDR2 FQNNGV. Losses at the gene ends were 0 bases for V and 3 bases for J; bases not matched to a gene: 11.

This chain joins TRBV5-1 and TRBJ2-3, with D perhaps matching TRBD2 (5 bases). The CDR3 has 16 residues. Germline-derived CDR1 and CDR2 are SGHRS and YFSETQ. The V end was cut by 4 bases, the J end by 0 bases, with 15 bases between. CDR3 residues: CASSNTLASSTDTQYF. As DNA, the CDR3 is TGCGCCAGCAGCAATACGCTAGCTTCGAGCACAGATACGCAGTATTTT.

This clonotype was found a few times. The genes are TRBV7-2 and TRBJ1-5; D not resolved. The CDR3 consists of 14 residues. Germline V gene sequence: CDR1 SGHTA, CDR2 FQGNSA. V was trimmed by 1 base and J by 7 bases, leaving 11 bases between them. CDR3 bases: TGTGCCAGCAGCTTAGTTTCAGGTAGACAGCCCCAGCATTTT. Amino acid sequence: CASSLVSGRQPQHF.

This sequence joins TRBV19 and TRBJ1-2, with unresolved D. The CDR3 consists of 13 residues. CDR1 and CDR2 (germline): LNHDA, SQIVND (reference sequence). V lost 5 bases to trimming and J lost 7 bases, with 14 bases between them. The CDR3 spells CASSSDFGGGYTF. CDR3 DNA sequence: TGTGCCAGTAGTTCAGACTTCGGCGGTGGCTACACCTTC.

This clonotype appeared a few times. The chain recombines TRBV29-1 with TRBJ1-5, with D perhaps TRBD1 (6 bases). Trimming cost V 4 bases and J 7 bases, with 17 bases left between them. The CDR3 contains 14 residues. Germline CDR1 SQVTM, CDR2 ANQGSEA. The CDR3 bases are TGCAGCGTTGCCGGCAGGGGCTTTGGGCAGCCCCAGCATTTT. Translating it yields CSVAGRGFGQPQHF.

The V and J genes are TRBV29-1 and TRBJ1-2; D unresolved. V was shortened by 1 base and J by 8 bases, with 14 bases between the two germline ends. CDR3 length equals 13 residues. Germline assignment: CDR1 SQVTM and CDR2 ANQGSEA. CDR3 sequence reads: CSVEGIRSRGYTF. The CDR3 coding sequence is TGCAGCGTTGAAGGGATCCGGTCTCGGGGCTACACCTTC.

The J gene is TRBJ1-1, the V gene TRBV6-6; 7 nucleotides align to TRBD1. The germline CDR1 and CDR2 sequences are MNHNY and SVGAGI (reference sequence). The V segment lost 2 bases and the J segment 3 bases; nucleotides outside the gene matches: 3. The CDR3 is made up of 14 amino acids. For the CDR3, the DNA is TGTGCCAGCAGTTACCACGGACAGGACACTGAAGCTTTCTTT. This codes for CASSYHGQDTEAFF.

For this clonotype: With a much larger clone just one base away, this may be a read error. DNA for the CDR3: TGCAGTGCTTCCGACAGTTCCTACGGGCAGTACTTC. Translation gives CSASDSSYGQYF. V and J are TRBV20-1 and TRBJ2-7; the D gene is possibly TRBD1 (5 bases). This CDR3 has 12 amino acids. Per germline, CDR1 DFQATT and CDR2 SNEGSKA (reference sequence).

This clonotype was detected a few times. V and J are TRBV5-1 and TRBJ1-3; D is unresolved. Germline V CDR1 and CDR2: SGHRS, YFSETQ. V was pared by 3 bases and J by 0 bases, with 10 bases between. CDR3 length equals 15 residues. CDR3 nucleotides: TGCGCCAGCAGCTCACACATCCGCTCTGGAAACACCATATATTTT. This encodes CASSSHIRSGNTIYF.

This clonotype has a handful of counts. The J gene is TRBJ2-1, the V gene TRBV18; no definite D call. Germline assignment: CDR1 KGHSH and CDR2 LQKENI. This CDR3 contains 12 residues. Trimming stripped 4 bases from V and 9 bases from J, with 10 bases between. The chain's CDR3 is CASSLNLGEQFF. In DNA form, the CDR3 reads TGTGCCAGCTCACTAAACTTGGGTGAGCAGTTCTTC.

V and J are TRBV15 and TRBJ1-4, with unresolved D. The V end was cut by 0 bases, the J end by 7 bases, with 15 bases between. Germline CDR1 is LNHNV and CDR2 is YYDKDF (reference sequence). The CDR3 spans 16 residues. CDR3 loop: CATSREYPPQVEKLFF. CDR3 bases: TGTGCCACCAGCAGAGAATATCCCCCTCAGGTTGAAAAACTGTTTTTT.

V is TRBV20-1 and J is TRBJ2-2, with 7 bases aligning to TRBD2. The length of the CDR3 is 14 residues. The germline gives CDR1 DFQATT, CDR2 SNEGSKA (reference sequence). V was clipped by 6 bases and J by 5 bases; unmatched bases: 9. CDR3: CSAWRAGPTGELFF. CDR3 in DNA: TGCAGTGCGTGGCGAGCGGGACCAACCGGGGAGCTGTTTTTT.

The chain carries TRBV9 and TRBJ1-2; D is unclear. V lost 3 bases, J lost 0 bases, and 12 bases lay in between. CDR3 length: 15 amino acids. CDR1 and CDR2 (germline): SGDLS, YYNGEE. The CDR3 loop reads CASSDVRSPNYGYTF. CDR3 in DNA: TGTGCCAGCAGCGACGTCCGCAGTCCTAACTATGGCTACACCTTC.

In its sample, this clonotype was seen a few times. This chain connects TRBV5-1 to TRBJ1-5; D is ambiguous. The V end lost 4 bases, the J end lost 0 bases, and 11 bases lay between the germline ends. CDR3 length: 15 amino acids. CDR1 is SGHRS and CDR2 is YFSETQ in the germline V gene. CDR3 protein: CASSPGPGSNQPQHF. The CDR3 DNA is TGCGCCAGCAGCCCGGGCCCGGGTAGCAATCAGCCCCAGCATTTT.

The CDR3, as DNA: TGTGCCAGTAGTATAGGAGGACTAGCGGGGGAGCAGTTCTTC. The encoded protein is CASSIGGLAGEQFF. The gene calls are TRBV19 and TRBJ2-1; TRBD2 agrees at 12 bases. Trimming at V came to 1 base and at J to 10 bases, leaving 2 bases not matched to a gene. The germline V gene encodes CDR1 LNHDA and CDR2 SQIVND (reference sequence). This CDR3 region has 14 residues.

This clonotype was found a few times. The chain couples TRBV6-2 or TRBV6-3 to TRBJ1-3; D unresolved. Germline V gene data show CDR1 as MNHEY and CDR2 as SVGEGT. The V end lost 0 bases, the J end lost 1 base, and 10 bases lay between the germline ends. The CDR3 extends over 16 amino acids. CDR3 nucleotide sequence: TGTGCCAGCAGTTACTCGAACGTGGGATCTGGAAACACCATATATTTT. Translating it yields CASSYSNVGSGNTIYF.

This clonotype was detected only a few times. The chain links TRBV7-9 to TRBJ2-5, with D unresolved. The CDR3 has 16 residues. The V and J ends lost 3 bases and 0 bases respectively, with 14 bases between them. Per the germline V gene, CDR1 is SEHNR and CDR2 is FQNEAQ (reference sequence). In DNA form, the CDR3 reads TGTGCCAGCAGCTTCGATTCGGCCCCGTACCAAGAGACCCAGTACTTC. The encoded protein is CASSFDSAPYQETQYF.